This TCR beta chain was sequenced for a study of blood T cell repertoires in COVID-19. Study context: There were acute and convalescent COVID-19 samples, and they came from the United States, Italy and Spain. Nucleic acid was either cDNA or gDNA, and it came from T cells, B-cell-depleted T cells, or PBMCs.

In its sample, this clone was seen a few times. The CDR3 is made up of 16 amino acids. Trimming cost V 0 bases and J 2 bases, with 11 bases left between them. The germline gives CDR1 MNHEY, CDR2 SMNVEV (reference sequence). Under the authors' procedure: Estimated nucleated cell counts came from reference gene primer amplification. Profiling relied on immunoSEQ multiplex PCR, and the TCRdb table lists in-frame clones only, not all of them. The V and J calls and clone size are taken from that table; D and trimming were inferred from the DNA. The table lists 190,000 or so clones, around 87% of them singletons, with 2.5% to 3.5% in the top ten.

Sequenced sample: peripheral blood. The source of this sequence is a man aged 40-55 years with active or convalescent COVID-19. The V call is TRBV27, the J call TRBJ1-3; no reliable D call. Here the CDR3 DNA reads TGTGCCAGCAGTTTATCGTGGGGAGGGACTGGAAACACCATATATTTT. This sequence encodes CASSLSWGGTGNTIYF.